The 20 T cell receptor beta chains listed next were all sequenced from one sample in a study of T cell repertoires in cytomegalovirus infection. These receptors are not linked to any known antigen. TCRdb used MiXCR to reprocess the reads, holding one entry per CDR3 protein. The sample has 300,000 to 400,000 distinct CDR3 sequences, 25% to 30% seen once. The sequenced sample was cultured PBMCs, obtained from culture after CMV antigen stimulation. Every receptor here comes from a human donor in good health (CMV status not recorded). Some clones in this sample may be carry-over from other donors' samples.

This clonotype was seen more than once but under ten times. This sequence joins TRBV11-1 and TRBJ1-1, with D uncertain. This CDR3 is built from 14 residues. Trimming removed 5 bases from V and 2 bases from J, with 12 bases in between. Germline CDR1 reads SGHAT; CDR2 reads FQDESV (reference sequence). This chain's CDR3 is CASSPVWLNTEAFF. As DNA, the CDR3 is TGTGCCAGCAGCCCCGTTTGGTTAAACACTGAAGCTTTCTTT.

This clonotype was found a few times. The CDR3 reads CASRRDERNQPQHF. In DNA form, the CDR3 reads TGTGCCAGTCGGCGAGACGAGCGGAATCAGCCCCAGCATTTT. The V gene is TRBV6-5, the J gene TRBJ1-5; no definite D call. CDR3 length: 14 amino acids. V lost 9 bases and J 4 bases, leaving 16 bases between the germline ends. Germline loops: CDR1 MNHEY, CDR2 SVGAGI.

The rearrangement joins TRBV7-6 to TRBJ2-6, with TRBD1 matching over 7 bases. The V gene end was trimmed by 4 bases and the J gene end by 4 bases; junction bases not matched to a gene: 13. CDR1 SGHVS and CDR2 FNYEAQ come from the germline V gene. The CDR3 consists of 18 residues. CDR3 residues: CASSSNPQGLSGANVLTF. The CDR3 DNA reads as TGTGCCAGCAGCTCAAATCCACAGGGGTTATCCGGGGCCAACGTCCTGACTTTC.

Ten or more counts support this clonotype. The chain employs TRBV10-3 and TRBJ1-3; perhaps TRBD1 as D (5 bases). Trimming removed 2 bases at V and 4 bases at J, with 15 bases between. This CDR3 region has 16 residues. Germline CDR1 and CDR2: ENHRY and SYGVKD. CDR3 nucleotides: TGTGCCATCAGTGAGCTCCTCCAGGGTGTAGGAAACACCATATATTTT. Protein: CAISELLQGVGNTIYF.

The chain carries TRBV5-1 and TRBJ2-7; a possible D gene is TRBD1 (8 bases). Trimming pared 4 bases from V and 4 bases from J, leaving 21 bases between. The CDR3 is 16 amino acids. CDR1 SGHRS and CDR2 YFSETQ come from the germline V gene. The CDR3 region is CASSLSDREGRYEQYF. The CDR3 DNA follows: TGCGCCAGCAGCCTGTCGGACAGGGAGGGCAGATACGAGCAGTACTTC.

V is TRBV12-3 or TRBV12-4 and J is TRBJ1-4, with 9 positions matching TRBD1. The CDR3 runs to 15 residues. The V gene end was trimmed by 5 bases and the J gene end by 8 bases; junction bases not matched to a gene: 9. CDR3 DNA: TGTGCCAGCAGTCCCTGGACAGGGGAAAAAGAAAAACTGTTTTTT. It yields the protein CASSPWTGEKEKLFF.

The V and J genes are TRBV27 and TRBJ2-5; 7 nucleotides match TRBD2. Trimming removed 3 bases from V and 5 bases from J; junction bases left unmatched: 6. The germline V gene has CDR1 MNHEY and CDR2 SMNVEV (reference sequence). This CDR3 has 14 residues. This CDR3 reads CASSFRGRGETQYF. The DNA for the CDR3 is TGTGCCAGCAGTTTCCGCGGGAGAGGGGAGACCCAGTACTTC.

This clonotype was detected only a few times. The chain couples TRBV28 to TRBJ1-5; 7 bases map to TRBD1. The J segment lost 6 bases and the V segment lost 5 bases, leaving 7 bases of the junction unmatched. Germline V gene sequence: CDR1 MDHEN, CDR2 SYDVKM. The CDR3 length is 14 residues. Here the CDR3 reads CASSQTGPAQPQHF. CDR3 DNA sequence: TGTGCCAGCAGTCAGACAGGGCCGGCTCAGCCCCAGCATTTT.

This clonotype was observed many times. The chain couples TRBV6-1 to TRBJ2-7; TRBD1 or TRBD2 may be the D gene (5 bases each). Trimming pared 6 bases from V and 3 bases from J, leaving 21 bases between. The CDR3 is 16 residues long. CDR1 is MNHNS, CDR2 SASEGT, per germline. The CDR3 is CASSRDRVILGYEQYF. The DNA of the CDR3 is TGTGCCAGCAGCCGGGACCGTGTTATTCTTGGCTACGAGCAGTACTTC.

This chain connects TRBV6-2 or TRBV6-3 to TRBJ2-1; TRBD2 matches at 14 bases. Germline assignment: CDR1 MNHEY and CDR2 SVGEGT. J gave up 8 bases and V 6 bases, and 9 bases lay outside the gene matches. The length of the CDR3 is 16 residues. The CDR3 is CASSPPRTSGGYEQFF. For the CDR3, the DNA is TGTGCCAGCAGCCCGCCCCGGACTAGCGGGGGGTATGAGCAGTTCTTC.

About this clonotype itself: At one end the junction does not follow the germline gene, possibly because of a read error. The chain has TRBV7-2 and TRBJ2-1; TRBD2 matches 9 bases. The CDR3 is 15 residues long. CDR1 SGHTA and CDR2 FQGNSA come from the germline V gene. CDR3 sequence (DNA): TGTGCCAGCAGCTTCTCTAGCGGGAACTACAATGAGCAGTGCTTC. It codes for CASSFSSGNYNEQCF.

The chain links TRBV28 to TRBJ2-7; D ambiguous. V gave up 4 bases and J gave up 2 bases, with 12 bases separating them. CDR3 length equals 14 residues. CDR1 and CDR2 (germline): MDHEN, SYDVKM. CDR3: CASSSAQSPYEQYF. The DNA for the CDR3 is TGTGCCAGCAGTTCGGCACAGAGCCCCTACGAGCAGTACTTC.

This clonotype has only a few counts. The chain carries TRBV3-1 and TRBJ1-4, with D perhaps matching TRBD1 (6 bases). The CDR3 totals 12 residues. Germline V lookup: CDR1 LGHDT, CDR2 YNNKEL (reference sequence). Trimming pared 4 bases from V and 13 bases from J, leaving 13 bases between. CDR3 DNA: TGTGCCAGCAGCCTAGTGCAGGGGCGACTGTTTTTT. It is translated as CASSLVQGRLFF.

This clonotype was counted at least ten times. The V call is TRBV6-2 or TRBV6-3, the J call TRBJ2-5, with 9 bases aligning to TRBD2. This CDR3 region has 17 residues. V gave up 3 bases and J gave up 0 bases; unmatched junction bases: 8. CDR1 and CDR2 (germline): MNHEY, SVGEGT. The CDR3 here is CASSYLGGGADQETQYF. CDR3 coding DNA: TGTGCCAGCAGTTATTTGGGCGGGGGGGCCGACCAAGAGACCCAGTACTTC.

The gene calls are TRBV5-1 and TRBJ1-5; unclear D gene. The V gene lost 5 bases and the J gene lost 0 bases, with 12 bases spanning the gap. CDR3 size: 15 residues. From germline, CDR1 is SGHRS and CDR2 YFSETQ. The CDR3 loop reads CASSSMGGSNQPQHF. The CDR3 DNA reads TGCGCCAGCAGTTCAATGGGCGGTAGCAATCAGCCCCAGCATTTT.

With regard to this clonotype: Since no conserved phenylalanine or tryptophan closes the CDR3, a read error is the likely cause. The genes are TRBV7-2 and TRBJ1-2, with a possible D match to TRBD1 (6 bases). V was shortened by 9 bases and J by 4 bases, with 21 bases between the two germline ends. The CDR3 loop spans 15 amino acids. Germline V gene lookup returns CDR1 SGHTA and CDR2 FQGNSA. The CDR3 here is CARSPSSGTIYGYTL. In nucleotides, the CDR3 is TGTGCCAGAAGCCCCAGTTCCGGGACAATCTATGGCTACACCTTA.

This chain links TRBV14 with TRBJ1-1; weak D call: TRBD1 (5 bases). Trimming cost V 2 bases and J 7 bases, with 11 bases left between them. The CDR3 consists of 13 residues. Germline CDR1 is SGHDN and CDR2 is FVKESK. This chain's CDR3 is CASSQFQGIEAFF. DNA for the CDR3: TGTGCCAGCAGCCAATTCCAGGGTATTGAAGCTTTCTTT.

The rearrangement links TRBV19 to TRBJ2-3; 7 bases are shared with TRBD2. Germline V lookup: CDR1 LNHDA, CDR2 SQIVND (reference sequence). The V segment lost 5 bases and the J segment 6 bases; nucleotides outside the gene matches: 5. CDR3 length: 13 amino acids. In nucleotides, the CDR3 is TGTGCCAGTAGTCCTCTACTAGCGGATACGCAGTATTTT. It yields the protein CASSPLLADTQYF.

V gene TRBV5-5 combines with J gene TRBJ2-5, with D hard to call. Germline loops: CDR1 SGHKS, CDR2 YYEKEE (reference sequence). This CDR3 has 13 amino acids. V lost 1 base and J lost 5, with 9 bases in between. In nucleotides, the CDR3 is TGTGCCAGCAGCTTGTCACTGAGGGAGACCCAGTACTTC. It yields the protein CASSLSLRETQYF. Together with reference TRBV5-5 and TRBJ2-5, the CDR3 gives the full variable domain: DAGVTQSPTHLIKTRGQQVTLRCSPISGHKSVSWYQQVLGQGPQFIFQYYEKEERGRGNFPDRFSARQFPNYSSELNVNALLLGDSALYLCASSLSLRETQYFGPGTRLLVL.

This clonotype has only a few counts. The V call is TRBV12-3 or TRBV12-4, the J call TRBJ2-2; 10 bases are a match to TRBD1. Trimming took 5 bases from V and 5 from J; bases not matched to a gene: 8. This CDR3 region has 16 residues. CDR3 sequence reads: CASSETGTGATGELFF. The CDR3, as DNA: TGTGCCAGCAGTGAGACCGGGACAGGGGCTACCGGGGAGCTGTTTTTT.